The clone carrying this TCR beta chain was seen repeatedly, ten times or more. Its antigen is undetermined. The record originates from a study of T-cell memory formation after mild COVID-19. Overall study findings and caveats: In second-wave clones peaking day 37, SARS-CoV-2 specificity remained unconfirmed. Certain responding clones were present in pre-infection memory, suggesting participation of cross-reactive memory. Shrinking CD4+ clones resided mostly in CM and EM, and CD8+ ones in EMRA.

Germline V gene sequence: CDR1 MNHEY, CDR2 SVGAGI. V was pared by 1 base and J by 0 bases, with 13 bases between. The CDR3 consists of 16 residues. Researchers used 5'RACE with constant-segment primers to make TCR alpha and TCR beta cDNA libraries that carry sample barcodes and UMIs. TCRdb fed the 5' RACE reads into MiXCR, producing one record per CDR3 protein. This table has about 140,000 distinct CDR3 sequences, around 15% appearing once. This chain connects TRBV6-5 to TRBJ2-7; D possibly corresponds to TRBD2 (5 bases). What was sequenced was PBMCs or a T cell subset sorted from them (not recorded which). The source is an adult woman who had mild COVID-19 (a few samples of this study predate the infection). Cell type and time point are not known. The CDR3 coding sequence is TGTGCCAGCAGTTACTGGCGGGCCAACCCCTCCTACGAGCAGTACTTC. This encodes CASSYWRANPSYEQYF.